These T cell receptor beta chains were read from a single sample in a study of T cells after yellow fever vaccination. TCRdb ran MiXCR on the 5' RACE reads and lists one entry per CDR3 protein. The table shows about 250,000 distinct CDR3 sequences, with approximately 3.6% occurring only once. Source: PBMCs, taken 15 days after the yellow fever booster vaccination. Source of these receptors: a man younger than 35 who received the YFV17D yellow fever vaccine. CDR3s include the opening cysteine and the closing phenylalanine or tryptophan. The D gene is left open where the match is weak. Clone size is given as once, few, many or a size class.

many,TRBJ2-1,TRBV28,TRBD2,TGTGCCAGCAGCCCTCTAGCGGGGGTCAATGAGCAGTTCTTC,CASSPLAGVNEQFF
many,TRBJ1-3,TRBV5-6,.,TGTGCCAGCAGCGTTACGGGACCGACCTCTGGAAACACCATATATTTT,CASSVTGPTSGNTIYF
many,TRBJ1-2,TRBV7-2,.,TGTGCCAGCAGCTTAGCAAGGATAGATGGCTACACCTTC,CASSLARIDGYTF
many,TRBJ1-3,TRBV6-5,.,TGTGCCAGCAGTTATAACCCAGGAAACACCATATATTTT,CASSYNPGNTIYF
few,TRBJ2-1,TRBV12-2,.,TGTGCAAGTCGACATCCGGGACAGGGGTACCAGCGCCCGTTCTTC,CASRHPGQGYQRPFF
many,TRBJ1-6,TRBV6-6,TRBD1,TGTGCCAGCAGTTACTCGATGGGGGGACAGGGGACCTATAATTCACCCCTCCACTTT,CASSYSMGGQGTYNSPLHF
many,TRBJ2-3,TRBV3-1,.,TGTGCCAGCAGCCAATGGTTGCAGTGGGATACGCAGTATTTT,CASSQWLQWDTQYF
many,TRBJ1-6,TRBV9,TRBD1,TGTGCCAGTACGACAGGGGTAAATTCACCCCTCCACTTT,CASTTGVNSPLHF
many,TRBJ2-5,TRBV4-1,TRBD1,TGCGCCAGCAGCCAAGAGACAGGGCAATGGGGATCCCAGTACTTC,CASSQETGQWGSQYF
many,TRBJ1-1,TRBV7-2,.,TGTGCCAGCAGCCACAGCCGTAAGAACACTGAAGCTTTCTTT,CASSHSRKNTEAFF